These 21 T cell receptor beta chains were all obtained from the same sample, sequenced in a study of shared clonotypes between healthy human individuals. This table comes from immunoSEQ multiplex PCR, and its TCRdb copy is limited to in-frame clones, with some not included. The table shows about a million clones, with approximately 75% occurring only once. What was sequenced was memory CD4+ T cells from PBMCs. Subset specified: CD45RA-negative fraction. These receptor sequences come from a man younger than 30 in good health. Some clones in this sample may be carry-over from other donors' samples.

This chain joins TRBV7-9 and TRBJ2-2; TRBD2 agrees at 7 bases. The CDR3 loop spans 17 amino acids. The germline gives CDR1 SEHNR, CDR2 FQNEAQ (reference sequence). J gave up 4 bases and V 6 bases, and 14 bases lay outside the gene matches. The CDR3 DNA is TGTGCCAGCAGGTCTGGGGCGGGAGTTCTCGGCACCGGGGAGCTGTTTTTT. Residues: CASRSGAGVLGTGELFF.

The chain links TRBV5-4 to TRBJ2-1; TRBD1 matches at 7 bases. From germline, CDR1 is SGHNT and CDR2 YYREEE (reference sequence). There are 12 residues in the CDR3. The V gene end was trimmed by 4 bases and the J gene end by 8 bases; junction bases not matched to a gene: 3. The CDR3 protein is CASSPTGDEQFF. The CDR3 DNA reads as TGTGCCAGCAGCCCTACAGGGGATGAGCAGTTCTTC.

This clone was recorded at least ten times. The sample has other DNA sequences that encode this CDR3 too. The chain employs TRBV27 and TRBJ2-5; maybe TRBD1 (5 bases). Trimming left V 5 bases short and J 7 bases short, with 8 bases between. This CDR3 comprises 11 residues. Per the germline V gene, CDR1 is MNHEY and CDR2 is SMNVEV (reference sequence). CDR3: CASSRGGTQYF. The CDR3 bases are TGTGCCAGCAGTAGGGGTGGGACCCAGTACTTC.

This clone has a handful of counts. The chain recombines TRBV4-1 with TRBJ1-5; D unclear. V lost 1 base to trimming and J lost 3 bases, with 13 bases between them. The germline CDR1 and CDR2 sequences are MGHRA and YSYEKL. The CDR3 is made up of 16 amino acids. The CDR3 bases are TGCGCCAGCAGCCAAGCAGATCCACAGCTCAATCAGCCCCAGCATTTT. It encodes CASSQADPQLNQPQHF.

The CDR3 sequence is CASSMTSGRSWDEQFF. As DNA, the CDR3 is TGTGCCAGCAGCATGACTAGCGGGAGATCGTGGGATGAGCAGTTCTTC. This chain joins TRBV7-2 and TRBJ2-1, with TRBD2 identical over 12 bases. This CDR3 region has 16 residues. The V gene's germline CDR1 is SGHTA and CDR2 FQGNSA. J gave up 8 bases and V 5 bases, and 10 bases lay outside the gene matches.

The chain couples TRBV27 to TRBJ2-5; 7 nucleotides agree with TRBD1. Germline V gene data show CDR1 as MNHEY and CDR2 as SMNVEV (reference sequence). The CDR3 is 16 residues long. Germline trimming cut 7 bases from V and 5 bases from J; bases unmatched to any gene: 16. The CDR3 coding sequence is TGTGCCAGCAACCGAACGACTGACAGGGTTGCCGAGACCCAGTACTTC. It encodes CASNRTTDRVAETQYF.

The chain has TRBV29-1 and TRBJ2-5; 11 bases fit TRBD2. The CDR3 runs to 16 residues. Germline V gene data show CDR1 as SQVTM and CDR2 as ANQGSEA. J gave up 6 bases and V 7 bases, and 16 bases lay outside the gene matches. The chain's CDR3 is CSATRQLAGVRKTQYF. The CDR3 DNA sequence: TGCAGCGCTACCCGGCAACTAGCGGGAGTGCGTAAGACCCAGTACTTC.

The genes are TRBV15 and TRBJ2-1; 13 bases agree with TRBD2. This CDR3 is 14 amino acids long. Trimming took 7 bases from V and 8 from J; bases not matched to a gene: 5. Germline V CDR1 and CDR2: LNHNV, YYDKDF (reference sequence). The CDR3 sequence: CATKLAGGPYEQFF. CDR3 DNA: TGTGCCACCAAACTAGCGGGAGGGCCATATGAGCAGTTCTTC.

The chain links TRBV5-4 to TRBJ2-2; 7 nucleotides match TRBD1. With V trimmed by 4 bases and J by 0 bases, 6 bases remained unmatched. The CDR3 is 16 residues long. Per germline, CDR1 SGHNT and CDR2 YYREEE (reference sequence). The DNA for the CDR3 is TGTGCCAGCAGCCTGGCAGGGACAGCGAACACCGGGGAGCTGTTTTTT. Translated, it gives CASSLAGTANTGELFF.

This clone has a single count. This chain joins TRBV27 and TRBJ1-3; TRBD1 matches 12 bases. The CDR3 is 18 amino acids. V lost 0 bases to trimming and J lost 5 bases; unmatched junction nucleotides: 8. The V gene's germline CDR1 is MNHEY and CDR2 SMNVEV (reference sequence). In DNA, the CDR3 is TGTGCCAGCAGTTTATCTTGGCCGGGACAGGGGGCAAGAAACACCATATATTTT. Encoded protein: CASSLSWPGQGARNTIYF.

The rearrangement links TRBV7-9 to TRBJ2-7; weak D call: TRBD1 (5 bases). The ends were cut back, 5 bases at V and 0 bases at J, with 11 bases in the middle. This CDR3 has 14 residues. CDR1 and CDR2 from the germline V gene are SEHNR and FQNEAQ (reference sequence). The CDR3 here is CASSVQESSYEQYF. The CDR3 nucleotides read TGTGCCAGCAGCGTACAGGAGAGCTCCTACGAGCAGTACTTC.

This rearrangement joins TRBV7-2 to TRBJ2-7; D not resolved. The CDR3 is 15 residues long. The germline gives CDR1 SGHTA, CDR2 FQGNSA. Trimming shortened V by 3 bases and J by 0 bases, and 12 bases separated the two germline ends. CDR3 protein: CASSFRAVSSYEQYF. In nucleotides, the CDR3 is TGTGCCAGCAGCTTTCGGGCGGTGAGCTCCTACGAGCAGTACTTC.

V usage is TRBV5-1 and J usage is TRBJ2-5; 7 positions match TRBD1. The CDR3 has 15 amino acids. J gave up 3 bases and V 0 bases, and 5 bases lay outside the gene matches. The V gene's germline CDR1 is SGHRS and CDR2 YFSETQ. In DNA form, the CDR3 reads TGCGCCAGCAGCTTGGTAGGGACAGCCGAAGAGACCCAGTACTTC. Protein sequence: CASSLVGTAEETQYF.

V and J are TRBV18 and TRBJ2-7, with 8 bases lining up with TRBD1. Per germline, CDR1 KGHSH and CDR2 LQKENI. Losses at the gene ends were 3 bases for V and 5 bases for J; bases not matched to a gene: 6. This CDR3 has 14 residues. The CDR3 bases are TGTGCCAGCTCACCCCCAGGGGGCCGGGACGAGCAGTACTTC. Its translation: CASSPPGGRDEQYF.

About this clone: Other nucleotide sequences from this sample produce the same CDR3. The chain has TRBV5-1 and TRBJ1-1; D not resolved. CDR1 is SGHRS and CDR2 is YFSETQ in the germline V gene. The CDR3 has 14 amino acids. The germline V and J ends were trimmed by 0 bases and 1 base, with 7 bases remaining between them. As DNA, the CDR3 is TGCGCCAGCAGCTTGGTTCAGGAGAACACTGAAGCTTTCTTT. Protein: CASSLVQENTEAFF.

CDR3 amino acids: CSVGTSGGYNEQFF. CDR3 in DNA: TGCAGCGTTGGGACTAGCGGGGGATACAATGAGCAGTTCTTC. This chain uses TRBV29-1 with TRBJ2-1, with TRBD2 identical over 13 bases. The CDR3 contains 14 residues. Germline values: CDR1 SQVTM, CDR2 ANQGSEA. V trimming: 4 bases; J trimming: 4 bases; junction bases outside the gene matches: 1.

This clone came up a few times. The chain has TRBV5-1 and TRBJ2-7, with 7 bases identical to TRBD2. The V and J ends lost 0 bases and 2 bases, in that order; junction bases with no gene match: 5. Germline lookup yields CDR1 SGHRS and CDR2 YFSETQ. This CDR3 is built from 15 residues. DNA for the CDR3: TGCGCCAGCAGCTTGGTGGTTAGCGGGCCCTACGAGCAGTACTTC. It yields the protein CASSLVVSGPYEQYF.

The chain joins TRBV14 to TRBJ2-5, with 9 positions matching TRBD2. The J segment lost 7 bases and the V segment lost 0 bases, leaving 12 bases of the junction unmatched. Per the germline V gene, CDR1 is SGHDN and CDR2 is FVKESK. The CDR3 is 17 amino acids. This CDR3 reads CASSQDLTSGGSGTQYF. In nucleotides, the CDR3 is TGTGCCAGCAGCCAAGATTTAACGAGCGGGGGGTCCGGGACCCAGTACTTC.

The gene calls are TRBV18 and TRBJ1-5; D is possibly TRBD1 (5 bases). V gave up 1 base and J gave up 3 bases, with 13 bases separating them. Per the germline V gene, CDR1 is KGHSH and CDR2 is LQKENI. This CDR3 region has 16 residues. This CDR3 is CASSPRGGGINQPQHF. CDR3 DNA sequence: TGTGCCAGCTCACCACGGGGCGGGGGTATCAATCAGCCCCAGCATTTT.

The rearrangement uses TRBV14 and TRBJ2-5, with D unresolved. The CDR3 sequence is 14 residues long. V was cut by 2 bases and J by 0 bases, with 7 bases left in between. CDR1 SGHDN and CDR2 FVKESK come from the germline V gene. The CDR3 DNA follows: TGTGCCAGCAGCCAAAGTAGCTACCAAGAGACCCAGTACTTC. Residues: CASSQSSYQETQYF. Combining the CDR3 with reference TRBV14 and TRBJ2-5 gives the whole variable domain EAGVTQFPSHSVIEKGQTVTLRCDPISGHDNLYWYRRVMGKEIKFLLHFVKESKQDESGMPNNRFLAERTGGTYSTLKVQPAELEDSGVYFCASSQSSYQETQYFGPGTRLLVL.

The chain has TRBV5-4 and TRBJ2-2; TRBD1 matches at 8 bases. This CDR3 contains 13 residues. Losses at the gene ends were 7 bases for V and 4 bases for J; bases not matched to a gene: 3. Germline lookup yields CDR1 SGHNT and CDR2 YYREEE (reference sequence). The CDR3 spells CASQQGVTGELFF. DNA for the CDR3: TGTGCCAGCCAACAGGGGGTCACCGGGGAGCTGTTTTTT.